This T cell receptor (beta chain) stems from a study of blood T cells in healthy people across ages. With regard to this clonotype: A read error may explain this, as a much larger clone is one base away.

This CDR3 spans 14 amino acids. J was trimmed by 2 bases and V by 4 bases; bases with no gene match: 6. Germline values: CDR1 SGHRS, CDR2 YFSETQ. Next came a second PCR, run for about 7 to 12 cycles, which used a sample-barcoded 5' primer along with a J-beta primer mix. From the 5' RACE reads, TCRdb called clonotypes with MiXCR, one entry per CDR3 protein. The sample lists 550,000 to 650,000 distinct CDR3 sequences, approximately 30% occurring once. This rearrangement joins TRBV5-1 to TRBJ2-7; 7 bases align to TRBD2. The clonotype comes from a woman older than 75 in good health. The sample comprised blood. This chain's CDR3 is CASSGGDGTYEQYF. CDR3 nucleotides: TGCGCCAGCAGCGGGGGGGACGGAACCTACGAGCAGTACTTC.